These 20 T cell receptor beta chains came from one sample sequenced in a study of blood T cell repertoires in COVID-19. TCRdb's table, derived via immunoSEQ multiplex PCR, lists solely in-frame clones and lacks some. This repertoire shows 350,000 to 550,000 clones, 85% to 90% found once; its top ten account for more than 0.95%. The sample taken for sequencing was PBMCs or T cells enriched from blood (not recorded which). These receptors originate from a man younger than 45 who had recovered from COVID-19.

This clone was seen a handful of times. The gene calls are TRBV29-1 and TRBJ2-5, with D possibly matching TRBD2 (5 bases). CDR1 SQVTM and CDR2 ANQGSEA come from the germline V gene. V shed 3 bases and J shed 1 base, with 9 bases lying between them. CDR3 length: 13 residues. The CDR3 sequence is CSVETGFQETQYF. In nucleotides, the CDR3 is TGCAGCGTTGAGACGGGATTCCAAGAGACCCAGTACTTC.

The table lists this clone with a few counts. The chain employs TRBV6-5 and TRBJ1-6; 8 bases agree with TRBD1. This CDR3 region has 15 residues. Germline V CDR1 and CDR2: MNHEY, SVGAGI. V shed 11 bases and J 8 bases; nucleotides not matched to a gene: 14. In DNA, the CDR3 is TGTGCCGGGGGGGAAAGCGGACAGGGTTATTCACCCCTCCACTTT. It yields the protein CAGGESGQGYSPLHF.

This chain uses TRBV10-3 with TRBJ1-1, with unresolved D. Germline values: CDR1 ENHRY, CDR2 SYGVKD. Trimming shortened V by 2 bases and J by 2 bases, and 12 bases separated the two germline ends. The CDR3 totals 15 residues. Written as DNA, the CDR3 is TGTGCCATCAGTGAGAGAGTTGAGGGTAACACTGAAGCTTTCTTT. Translated: CAISERVEGNTEAFF.

The chain joins TRBV7-9 to TRBJ2-1; 7 bases map to TRBD2. The junction had 12 bases not matched to a gene; V was cut back by 6 bases and J by 7 bases. The length of the CDR3 is 15 residues. CDR1 SEHNR and CDR2 FQNEAQ come from the germline V gene (reference sequence). The CDR3 protein is CASSPSGMLINEQFF. The CDR3 DNA sequence: TGTGCCAGCAGTCCAAGCGGGATGCTTATAAATGAGCAGTTCTTC. Based on the CDR3 plus reference TRBV7-9 and TRBJ2-1, the full variable domain is DTGVSQNPRHKITKRGQNVTFRCDPISEHNRLYWYRQTLGQGPEFLTYFQNEAQLEKSRLLSDRFSAERPKGSFSTLEIQRTEQGDSAMYLCASSPSGMLINEQFFGPGTRLTVL.

This clone came up many times. The chain has TRBV5-1 and TRBJ1-2; 7 bases are a match to TRBD1. The germline V gene has CDR1 SGHRS and CDR2 YFSETQ. The CDR3 runs 16 residues. The V gene end was trimmed by 0 bases and the J gene end by 5 bases; junction bases not matched to a gene: 10. CDR3 sequence (DNA): TGCGCCAGCAGCTTGGGGGGGACAGAAAACCAGTATGGCTACACCTTC. Translation: CASSLGGTENQYGYTF.

The rearrangement links TRBV19 to TRBJ1-5; TRBD1 is a possible D gene (6 bases). This CDR3 is built from 13 residues. V dropped 3 bases and J dropped 11 bases, with 14 bases sitting between them. Germline V CDR1 and CDR2: LNHDA, SQIVND (reference sequence). This CDR3 reads CASSINRVGAQHF. The CDR3 region has the DNA TGTGCCAGTAGTATCAACAGGGTGGGGGCCCAGCATTTT.

The chain combines TRBV24-1 with TRBJ2-1; 8 nucleotides match TRBD2. CDR1 is KGHDR, CDR2 SFDVKD, per germline. Trimming cost V 2 bases and J 1 base; bases outside gene matches: 3. The CDR3 sequence is 16 residues long. CDR3 protein: CATSDSGTRSYNEQFF. For the CDR3, the DNA is TGTGCCACCAGTGATTCGGGGACTAGGTCCTACAATGAGCAGTTCTTC.

The chain recombines TRBV6-4 with TRBJ2-1; 8 bases are shared with TRBD2. The CDR3 runs to 16 residues. Germline trimming cut 7 bases from V and 1 base from J; bases unmatched to any gene: 9. Germline CDR1 reads MRHNA; CDR2 reads SNTAGT. As DNA, the CDR3 is TGTGCCAGCACCCGCTCCGCGGGAGGATCCTACAATGAGCAGTTCTTC. Translation: CASTRSAGGSYNEQFF.

The chain links TRBV28 to TRBJ1-2, with TRBD1 matching 7 bases. CDR1 MDHEN and CDR2 SYDVKM come from the germline V gene. The CDR3 covers 15 residues. The V gene end was trimmed by 4 bases and the J gene end by 3 bases; junction bases not matched to a gene: 8. CDR3 region: CASSSQGLRDYGYTF. The DNA of the CDR3 is TGTGCCAGCAGTTCACAGGGGTTGCGGGACTATGGCTACACCTTC.

The chain's CDR3 is CASTSQRNTEAFF. CDR3 coding DNA: TGTGCCAGCACCAGTCAAAGGAACACTGAAGCTTTCTTT. The chain is built from TRBV28 and TRBJ1-1; D unresolved. Trimming pared 7 bases from V and 1 base from J, leaving 10 bases between. The length of the CDR3 is 13 residues. From germline, CDR1 is MDHEN and CDR2 SYDVKM.

The genes are TRBV7-2 and TRBJ1-2; D uncertain. Trimming cost V 1 base and J 7 bases, with 7 bases left between them. CDR3 length equals 12 residues. Germline CDR1 SGHTA, CDR2 FQGNSA. CDR3 amino acids: CASSLERVGYTF. Written as DNA, the CDR3 is TGTGCCAGCAGCTTAGAGAGGGTTGGCTACACCTTC.

The rearrangement joins TRBV9 to TRBJ1-1; 7 bases are a match to TRBD1. The J segment lost 7 bases and the V segment lost 0 bases, leaving 9 bases of the junction unmatched. This CDR3 region has 15 residues. Germline CDR1 SGDLS, CDR2 YYNGEE. CDR3 sequence: CASSVDVTGWDEAFF. The CDR3 nucleotides read TGTGCCAGCAGCGTAGACGTGACAGGGTGGGATGAAGCTTTCTTT.

V and J are TRBV5-4 and TRBJ2-3; D is undetermined. CDR1 and CDR2 (germline): SGHNT, YYREEE (reference sequence). Deletions cut 4 bases from V and 2 bases from J, with 14 bases between. This CDR3 is 15 amino acids long. The CDR3 nucleotides are TGTGCCAGCAGCCCCTCCCAGCGTTCCACAGATACGCAGTATTTT. It yields the protein CASSPSQRSTDTQYF.

This chain links TRBV9 with TRBJ1-5; 7 bases align to TRBD1. Germline CDR1 is SGDLS and CDR2 is YYNGEE. V lost 2 bases, J lost 3 bases, and 2 bases stayed unmatched. The CDR3 is made up of 14 amino acids. CDR3 protein: CASSVTGTNQPQHF. DNA of the CDR3: TGTGCCAGCAGCGTGACAGGGACCAATCAGCCCCAGCATTTT. The full variable domain, completed using reference TRBV9 and TRBJ1-5, is DSGVTQTPKHLITATGQRVTLRCSPRSGDLSVYWYQQSLDQGLQFLIQYYNGEERAKGNILERFSAQQFPDLHSELNLSSLELGDSALYFCASSVTGTNQPQHFGDGTRLSIL.

This chain uses TRBV6-5 with TRBJ1-2; TRBD1 might be the D (5 bases). The CDR3 totals 13 residues. Per the germline V gene, CDR1 is MNHEY and CDR2 is SVGAGI. Trimming removed 6 bases at V and 6 bases at J, with 14 bases between. CDR3 in DNA: TGTGCCAGCAGAACCACCGGGGGGAATGGCTACACCTTC. Translating it yields CASRTTGGNGYTF.

The V call is TRBV5-1, the J call TRBJ2-1, with D unclear. The CDR3 is made up of 14 amino acids. In germline, CDR1 is SGHRS, CDR2 YFSETQ. V shed 0 bases and J shed 6 bases, with 10 bases lying between them. The CDR3 spells CASSLGPGSNEQFF. CDR3 DNA: TGCGCCAGCAGCTTGGGGCCAGGATCCAATGAGCAGTTCTTC. Full variable domain (missing parts from reference TRBV5-1 and TRBJ2-1): KAGVTQTPRYLIKTRGQQVTLSCSPISGHRSVSWYQQTPGQGLQFLFEYFSETQRNKGNFPGRFSGRQFSNSRSEMNVSTLELGDSALYLCASSLGPGSNEQFFGPGTRLTVL.

In regard to this clone: The same CDR3 can be traced to other DNA sequences in this sample. Here the CDR3 DNA reads TGTGCCAGCTCACCCGACAGGAGCTCCTACGAGCAGTACTTC. Protein: CASSPDRSSYEQYF. This sequence joins TRBV18 and TRBJ2-7, with D tentatively TRBD1 (6 bases). Trimming removed 3 bases from V and 0 bases from J, with 9 bases in between. CDR1 KGHSH and CDR2 LQKENI come from the germline V gene. The CDR3 sequence is 14 residues long. Drawing the rest from reference TRBV18 and TRBJ2-7, the complete variable domain is NAGVMQNPRHLVRRRGQEARLRCSPMKGHSHVYWYRQLPEEGLKFMVYLQKENIIDESGMPKERFSAEFPKEGPSILRIQQVVRGDSAAYFCASSPDRSSYEQYFGPGTRLTVT.

This clone was recorded only once. This chain links TRBV28 with TRBJ1-5; D possibly corresponds to TRBD1 (6 bases). V lost 4 bases and J lost 2, with 18 bases in between. Germline CDR1 and CDR2: MDHEN and SYDVKM. The CDR3 is 17 amino acids. The CDR3 nucleotides are TGTGCCAGCAGTTATCTGGGGGGGGCGGTGGGCAATCAGCCCCAGCATTTT. It is translated as CASSYLGGAVGNQPQHF.

This clone was seen more than once but under ten times. V usage is TRBV2 and J usage is TRBJ2-7; 14 bases map to TRBD2. V gave up 0 bases and J gave up 3 bases; unmatched junction bases: 1. CDR3 length: 16 residues. Germline V CDR1 and CDR2: SNHLY, FYNNEI. In DNA, the CDR3 is TGTGCCAGCAGTGAAGCGGGACTAGCGGGAGTCTACGAGCAGTACTTC. This translates into CASSEAGLAGVYEQYF.

The rearrangement uses TRBV9 and TRBJ1-1; TRBD1 is a possible D gene (6 bases). The CDR3 runs 14 residues. Trimming shortened V by 1 base and J by 2 bases, and 9 bases separated the two germline ends. CDR1 and CDR2 (germline): SGDLS, YYNGEE. DNA of the CDR3: TGTGCCAGCAGCGTATCAGGGGCCAACACTGAAGCTTTCTTT. Protein sequence: CASSVSGANTEAFF.